The 3 T cell receptor beta chains listed next were all sequenced from one sample in a study of cytomegalovirus exposure and HLA in healthy donors. It was with 60 Vbeta and 13 Jbeta primers that the PCR ran. The method was immunoSEQ multiplex PCR; TCRdb's version includes in-frame clones alone and lacks a portion of them. The data hold around 55,000 clones, with approximately 80% observed a single time. The material sequenced was PBMCs. All receptors derive from a female donor in good health and CMV-seronegative.

The chain uses TRBV7-9 and TRBJ1-2, with unresolved D. This CDR3 has 16 amino acids. Trimming shortened V by 5 bases and J by 4 bases, and 20 bases separated the two germline ends. Germline lookup yields CDR1 SEHNR and CDR2 FQNEAQ (reference sequence). The CDR3 bases are TGTGCCAGCAGCCCCGCGGAAGGTAGAGGCCTCTATGGCTACACCTTC. It codes for CASSPAEGRGLYGYTF. The variable domain in full, completed from reference TRBV7-9 and TRBJ1-2, reads DTGVSQNPRHKITKRGQNVTFRCDPISEHNRLYWYRQTLGQGPEFLTYFQNEAQLEKSRLLSDRFSAERPKGSFSTLEIQRTEQGDSAMYLCASSPAEGRGLYGYTFGSGTRLTVV.

Comments on this clone: One end of the junction fails to match germline, which may point to a read error. The same CDR3 can be traced to other DNA sequences in this sample. The genes are TRBV30 and TRBJ1-6, with 8 positions matching TRBD1. Germline V gene lookup returns CDR1 GTSNPN and CDR2 SVGIG (reference sequence). The CDR3 runs to 18 residues. The CDR3 sequence is CAWSVGLGQANYNSPLHF. Here the CDR3 DNA reads TGTGCCTGGAGTGTAGGATTGGGACAGGCTAACTATAATTCCCCCCTCCACTTT.

The chain employs TRBV15 and TRBJ2-4, with D possibly TRBD2 on 6 matching bases. The CDR3 is 15 residues long. V was cut by 0 bases and J by 8 bases, with 14 bases left in between. CDR1 is LNHNV and CDR2 is YYDKDF in the germline V gene (reference sequence). The CDR3 spells CATSRDGQRGDIQYF. The CDR3 nucleotides read TGTGCCACCAGCAGAGATGGGCAACGCGGGGACATTCAGTACTTC. Using reference TRBV15 and TRBJ2-4 for the parts outside the CDR3, the full variable domain is DAMVIQNPRYQVTQFGKPVTLSCSQTLNHNVMYWYQQKSSQAPKLLFHYYDKDFNNEADTPDNFQSRRPNTSFCFLDIRSPGLGDTAMYLCATSRDGQRGDIQYFGAGTRLSVL.